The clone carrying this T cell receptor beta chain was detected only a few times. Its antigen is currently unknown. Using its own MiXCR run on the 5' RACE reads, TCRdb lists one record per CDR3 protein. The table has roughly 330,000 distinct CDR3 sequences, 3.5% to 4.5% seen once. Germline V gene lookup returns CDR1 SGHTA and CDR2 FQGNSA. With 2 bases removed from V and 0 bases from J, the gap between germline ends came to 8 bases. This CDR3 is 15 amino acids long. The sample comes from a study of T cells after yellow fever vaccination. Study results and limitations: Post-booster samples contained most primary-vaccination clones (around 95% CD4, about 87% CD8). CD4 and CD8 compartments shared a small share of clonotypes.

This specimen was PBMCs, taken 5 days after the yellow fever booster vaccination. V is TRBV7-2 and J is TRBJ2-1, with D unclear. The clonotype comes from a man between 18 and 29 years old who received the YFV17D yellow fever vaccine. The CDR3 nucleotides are TGTGCCAGCAGCTTAAGGGCCGGCTCCTACAATGAGCAGTTCTTC. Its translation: CASSLRAGSYNEQFF.